The source of this TCR beta chain is a study of blood T cells in healthy people across ages. Combining a sample-barcoded 5' primer with a J-beta primer mix, a second PCR ran for 7 to 11 cycles. TCRdb re-analysed the 5' RACE reads in MiXCR, keeping a single row per CDR3 protein. Among about 800,000 distinct CDR3 sequences, 20% to 30% were seen once, and the ten largest hold approximately 3.7%. CDR3 length: 15 amino acids. CDR1 is PRHDT and CDR2 is FYEKMQ in the germline V gene (reference sequence). Germline trimming cut 5 bases from V and 6 bases from J; bases unmatched to any gene: 9. These data were likewise used in another study, on T cells of mothers and their children.

J is TRBJ2-2 and V is TRBV13; TRBD1 matches 7 bases. The sequencing input was blood. The sequence derives from a boy aged 5-17 years in good health. This CDR3 is CASSRRQGWPGELFF. The CDR3 bases are TGTGCCAGCAGCAGGAGACAGGGCTGGCCCGGGGAGCTGTTTTTT.